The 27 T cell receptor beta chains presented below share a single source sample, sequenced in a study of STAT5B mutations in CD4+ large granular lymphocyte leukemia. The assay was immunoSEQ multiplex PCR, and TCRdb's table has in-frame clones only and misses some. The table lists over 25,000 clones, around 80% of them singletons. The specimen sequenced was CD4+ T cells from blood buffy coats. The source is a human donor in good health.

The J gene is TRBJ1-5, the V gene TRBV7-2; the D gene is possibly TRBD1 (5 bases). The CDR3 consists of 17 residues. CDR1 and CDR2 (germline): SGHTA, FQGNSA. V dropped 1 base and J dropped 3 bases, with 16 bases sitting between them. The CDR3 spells CASSLGRERGANQPQHF. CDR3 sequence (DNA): TGTGCCAGCAGCTTAGGGCGGGAGAGAGGGGCCAATCAGCCCCAGCATTTT.

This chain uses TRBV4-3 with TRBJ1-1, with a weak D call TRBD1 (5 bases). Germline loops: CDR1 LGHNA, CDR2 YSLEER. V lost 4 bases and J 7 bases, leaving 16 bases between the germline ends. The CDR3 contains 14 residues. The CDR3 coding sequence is TGCGCCAGCAGCCCCTTGACTCGGGACTTTGAAGCTTTCTTT. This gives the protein CASSPLTRDFEAFF.

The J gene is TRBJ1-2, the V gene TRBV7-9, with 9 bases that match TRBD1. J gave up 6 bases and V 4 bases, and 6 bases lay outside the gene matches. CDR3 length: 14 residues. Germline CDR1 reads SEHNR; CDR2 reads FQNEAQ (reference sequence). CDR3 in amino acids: CASSSIQGANGYTF. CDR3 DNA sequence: TGTGCCAGCAGCTCTATACAGGGGGCCAATGGCTACACCTTC.

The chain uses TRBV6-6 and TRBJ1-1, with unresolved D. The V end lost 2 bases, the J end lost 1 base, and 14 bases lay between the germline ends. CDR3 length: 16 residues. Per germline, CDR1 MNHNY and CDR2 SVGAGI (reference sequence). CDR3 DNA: TGTGCCAGCAGTTACGGTGACTGGACGGGGAACACTGAAGCTTTCTTT. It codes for CASSYGDWTGNTEAFF.

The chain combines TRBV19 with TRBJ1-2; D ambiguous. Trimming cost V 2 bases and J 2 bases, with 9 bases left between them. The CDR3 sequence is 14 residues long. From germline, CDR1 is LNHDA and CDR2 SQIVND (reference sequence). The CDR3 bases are TGTGCCAGTAGTATAAAAGGTTCCAACTATGGCTACACCTTC. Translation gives CASSIKGSNYGYTF.

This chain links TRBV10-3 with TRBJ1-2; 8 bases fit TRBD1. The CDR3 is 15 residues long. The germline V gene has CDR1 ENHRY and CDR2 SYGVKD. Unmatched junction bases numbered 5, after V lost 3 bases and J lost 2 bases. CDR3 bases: TGTGCCATCAGTGACCGGGACAGGAACAACTATGGCTACACCTTC. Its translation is CAISDRDRNNYGYTF.

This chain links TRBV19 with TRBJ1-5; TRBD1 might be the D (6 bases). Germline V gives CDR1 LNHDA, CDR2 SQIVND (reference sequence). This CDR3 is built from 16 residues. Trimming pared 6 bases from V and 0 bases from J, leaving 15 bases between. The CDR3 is CASSLTWGASNQPQHF. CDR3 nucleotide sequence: TGTGCCAGTAGCCTCACGTGGGGGGCTAGCAATCAGCCCCAGCATTTT.

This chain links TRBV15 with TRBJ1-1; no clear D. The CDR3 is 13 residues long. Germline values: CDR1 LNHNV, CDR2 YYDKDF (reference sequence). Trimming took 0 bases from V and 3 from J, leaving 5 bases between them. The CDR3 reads CATSREGYTEAFF. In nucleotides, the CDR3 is TGTGCCACCAGCAGAGAGGGGTACACTGAAGCTTTCTTT.

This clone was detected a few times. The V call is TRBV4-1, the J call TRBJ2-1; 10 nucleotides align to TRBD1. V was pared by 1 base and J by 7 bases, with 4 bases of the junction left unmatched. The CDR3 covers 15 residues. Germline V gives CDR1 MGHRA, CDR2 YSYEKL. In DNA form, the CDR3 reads TGCGCCAGCAGCCAAGTGTGGACAGGGGGGAATGAGCAGTTCTTC. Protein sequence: CASSQVWTGGNEQFF.

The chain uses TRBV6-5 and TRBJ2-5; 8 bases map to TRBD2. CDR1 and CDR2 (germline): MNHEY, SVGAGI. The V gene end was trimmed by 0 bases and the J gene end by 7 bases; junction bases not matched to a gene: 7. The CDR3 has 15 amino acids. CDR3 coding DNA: TGTGCCAGCAGTTACTCAGGAGCGGGGGTAGGGACCCAGTACTTC. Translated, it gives CASSYSGAGVGTQYF.

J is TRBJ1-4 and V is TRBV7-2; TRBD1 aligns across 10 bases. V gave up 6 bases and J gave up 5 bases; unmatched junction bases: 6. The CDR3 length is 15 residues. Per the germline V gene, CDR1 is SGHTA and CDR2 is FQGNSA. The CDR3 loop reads CASRVTGGGNEKLFF. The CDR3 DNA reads TGTGCCAGCAGGGTGACAGGGGGCGGGAATGAAAAACTGTTTTTT.

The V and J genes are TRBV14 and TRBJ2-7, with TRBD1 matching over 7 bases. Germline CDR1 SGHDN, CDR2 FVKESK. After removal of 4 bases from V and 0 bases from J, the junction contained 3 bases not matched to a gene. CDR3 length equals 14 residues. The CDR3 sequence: CASSRGDSSYEQYF. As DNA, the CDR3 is TGTGCCAGCAGCCGAGGGGACAGCTCCTACGAGCAGTACTTC.

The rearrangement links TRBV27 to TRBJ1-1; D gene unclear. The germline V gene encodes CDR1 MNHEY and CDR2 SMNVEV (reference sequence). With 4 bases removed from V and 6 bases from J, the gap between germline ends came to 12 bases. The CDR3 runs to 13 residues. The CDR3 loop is CASSSRIGAEAFF. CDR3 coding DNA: TGTGCCAGCAGTTCCAGAATCGGAGCTGAAGCTTTCTTT.

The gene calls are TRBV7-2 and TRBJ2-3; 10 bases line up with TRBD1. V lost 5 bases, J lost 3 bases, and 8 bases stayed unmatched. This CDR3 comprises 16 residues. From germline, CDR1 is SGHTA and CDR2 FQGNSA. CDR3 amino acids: CASSERQGARTDTQYF. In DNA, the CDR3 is TGTGCCAGCAGCGAACGACAGGGGGCTCGGACAGATACGCAGTATTTT.

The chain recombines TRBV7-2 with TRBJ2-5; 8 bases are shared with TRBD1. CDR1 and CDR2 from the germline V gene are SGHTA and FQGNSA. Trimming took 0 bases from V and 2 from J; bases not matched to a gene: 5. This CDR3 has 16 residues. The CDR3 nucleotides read TGTGCCAGCAGCTTAGCGTTGACAGGGGAGCAAGAGACCCAGTACTTC. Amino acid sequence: CASSLALTGEQETQYF.

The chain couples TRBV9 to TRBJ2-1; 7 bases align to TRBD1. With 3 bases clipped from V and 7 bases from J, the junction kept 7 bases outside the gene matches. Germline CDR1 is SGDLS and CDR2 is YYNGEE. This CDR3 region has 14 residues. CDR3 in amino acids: CASSARDRPNEQFF. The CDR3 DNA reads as TGTGCCAGCAGCGCCCGGGACAGACCTAATGAGCAGTTCTTC.

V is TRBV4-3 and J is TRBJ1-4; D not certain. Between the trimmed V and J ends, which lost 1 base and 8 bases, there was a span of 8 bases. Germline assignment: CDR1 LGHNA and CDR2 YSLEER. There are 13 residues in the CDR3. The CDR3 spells CASSQAIEEKLFF. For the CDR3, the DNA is TGCGCCAGCAGCCAAGCGATAGAAGAAAAACTGTTTTTT.

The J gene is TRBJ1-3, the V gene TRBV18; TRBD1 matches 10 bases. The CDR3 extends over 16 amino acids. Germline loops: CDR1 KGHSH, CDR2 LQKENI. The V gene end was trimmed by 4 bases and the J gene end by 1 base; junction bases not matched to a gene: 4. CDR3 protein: CASSLDRGRSGNTIYF. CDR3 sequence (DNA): TGTGCCAGCTCACTTGACAGGGGGCGATCTGGAAACACCATATATTTT.

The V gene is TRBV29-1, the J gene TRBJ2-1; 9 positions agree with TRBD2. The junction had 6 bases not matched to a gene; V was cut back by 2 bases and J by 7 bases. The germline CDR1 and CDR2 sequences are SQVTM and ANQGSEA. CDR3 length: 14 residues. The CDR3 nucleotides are TGCAGCGTTGAAAAGAGCGGGGGGCGGAATGAGCAGTTCTTC. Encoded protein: CSVEKSGGRNEQFF.

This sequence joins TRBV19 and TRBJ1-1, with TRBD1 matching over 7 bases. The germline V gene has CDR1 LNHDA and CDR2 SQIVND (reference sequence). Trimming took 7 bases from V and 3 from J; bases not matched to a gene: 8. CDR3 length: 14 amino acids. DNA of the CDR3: TGTGCCAGTACCTCCACCAGGGGGGACACTGAAGCTTTCTTT. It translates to CASTSTRGDTEAFF.

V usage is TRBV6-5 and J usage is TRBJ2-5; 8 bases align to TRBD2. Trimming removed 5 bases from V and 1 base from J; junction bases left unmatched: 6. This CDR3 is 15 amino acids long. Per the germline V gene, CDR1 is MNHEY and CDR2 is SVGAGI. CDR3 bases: TGTGCCAGCAGTCCTATTACTAGCGGCCAAGAGACCCAGTACTTC. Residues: CASSPITSGQETQYF.

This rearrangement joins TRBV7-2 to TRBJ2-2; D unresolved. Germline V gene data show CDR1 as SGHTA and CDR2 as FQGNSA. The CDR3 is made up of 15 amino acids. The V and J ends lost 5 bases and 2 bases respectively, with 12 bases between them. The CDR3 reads CASSPPPFNTGELFF. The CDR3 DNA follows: TGTGCCAGCAGCCCTCCGCCCTTTAACACCGGGGAGCTGTTTTTT.

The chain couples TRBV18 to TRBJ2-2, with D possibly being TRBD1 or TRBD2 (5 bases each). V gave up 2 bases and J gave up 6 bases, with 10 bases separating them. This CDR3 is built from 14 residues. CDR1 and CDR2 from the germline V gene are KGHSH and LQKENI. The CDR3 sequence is CASSPDEGSGELFF. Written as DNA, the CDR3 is TGTGCCAGCTCACCAGATGAGGGGTCCGGGGAGCTGTTTTTT.

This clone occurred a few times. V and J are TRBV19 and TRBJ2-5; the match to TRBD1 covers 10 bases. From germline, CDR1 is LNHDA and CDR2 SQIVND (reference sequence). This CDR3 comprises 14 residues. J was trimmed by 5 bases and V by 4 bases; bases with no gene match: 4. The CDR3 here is CASSTTGGSETQYF. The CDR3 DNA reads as TGTGCCAGTAGTACGACAGGGGGCTCGGAGACCCAGTACTTC.

The CDR3 protein is CASSRLGVNTEAFF. The CDR3 DNA reads as TGTGCCAGCAGCAGACTGGGAGTGAACACTGAAGCTTTCTTT. The V call is TRBV7-2, the J call TRBJ1-1; D gene ambiguous. CDR1 is SGHTA and CDR2 is FQGNSA in the germline V gene. This CDR3 comprises 14 residues. With 5 bases removed from V and 0 bases from J, the gap between germline ends came to 10 bases.

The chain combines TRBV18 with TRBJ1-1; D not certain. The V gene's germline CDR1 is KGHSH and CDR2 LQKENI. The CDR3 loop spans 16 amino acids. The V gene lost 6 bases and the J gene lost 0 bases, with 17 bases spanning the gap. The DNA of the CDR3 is TGTGCCAGCTCCCAAGGTGTAGGAGGGATGAACACTGAAGCTTTCTTT. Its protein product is CASSQGVGGMNTEAFF. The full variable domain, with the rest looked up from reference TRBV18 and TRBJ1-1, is NAGVMQNPRHLVRRRGQEARLRCSPMKGHSHVYWYRQLPEEGLKFMVYLQKENIIDESGMPKERFSAEFPKEGPSILRIQQVVRGDSAAYFCASSQGVGGMNTEAFFGQGTRLTVV.

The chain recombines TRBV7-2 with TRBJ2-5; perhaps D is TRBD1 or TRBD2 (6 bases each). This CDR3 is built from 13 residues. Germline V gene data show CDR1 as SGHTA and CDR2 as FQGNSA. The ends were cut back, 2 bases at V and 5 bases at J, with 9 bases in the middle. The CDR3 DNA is TGTGCCAGCAGCTTAAAAGGGGGGGAGACCCAGTACTTC. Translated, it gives CASSLKGGETQYF.